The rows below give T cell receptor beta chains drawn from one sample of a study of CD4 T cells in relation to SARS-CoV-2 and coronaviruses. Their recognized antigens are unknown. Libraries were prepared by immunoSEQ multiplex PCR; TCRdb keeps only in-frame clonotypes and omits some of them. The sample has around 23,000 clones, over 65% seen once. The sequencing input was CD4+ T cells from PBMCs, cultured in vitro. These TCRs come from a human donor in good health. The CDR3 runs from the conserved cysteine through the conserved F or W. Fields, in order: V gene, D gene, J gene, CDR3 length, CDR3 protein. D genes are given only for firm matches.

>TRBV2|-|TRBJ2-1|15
CASSEASGSYNEQFF
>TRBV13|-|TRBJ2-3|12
CASSQYTDTQYF
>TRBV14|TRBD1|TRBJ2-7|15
CASSQARGRFYEQYF
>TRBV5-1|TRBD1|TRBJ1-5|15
CASSPRDSTHQPQHF
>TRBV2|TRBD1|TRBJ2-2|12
CANDRGAGELFF
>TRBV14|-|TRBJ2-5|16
CASSQVKGWRQETQYF
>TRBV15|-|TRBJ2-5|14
CATSRDSGQETQYF
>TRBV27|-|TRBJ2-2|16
CASSLFQASNTGELFF
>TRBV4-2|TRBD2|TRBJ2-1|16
CASSQNPGLAANEQFF
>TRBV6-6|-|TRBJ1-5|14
CASSGGNGNQPQHF
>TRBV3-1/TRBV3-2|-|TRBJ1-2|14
CASSPPGRPYGYTF
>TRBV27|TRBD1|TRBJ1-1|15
CASSQRTGRGTEAFF
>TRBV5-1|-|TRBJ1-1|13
CASSLVLGGEAFF
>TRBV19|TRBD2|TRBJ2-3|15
CATNRIAGGSDTQYF
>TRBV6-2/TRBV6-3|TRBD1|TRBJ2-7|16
CASSYPGQGKTYEQYF
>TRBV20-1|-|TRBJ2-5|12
CSASRPRETQYF
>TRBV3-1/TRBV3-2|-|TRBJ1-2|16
CASSQAYMDSYYGYTF
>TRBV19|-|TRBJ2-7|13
CASSIWADDEQYF
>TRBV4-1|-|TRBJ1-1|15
CASSKRGGADTEAFF
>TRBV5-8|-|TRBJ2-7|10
CASSWREQYF
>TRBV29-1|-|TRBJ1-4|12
CSVGGTNEKLFF
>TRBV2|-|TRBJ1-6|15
CASREPGSYNSPLHF
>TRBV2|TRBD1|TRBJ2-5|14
CASSERTGKETQYF
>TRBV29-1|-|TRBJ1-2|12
CSVERQRDGYTF
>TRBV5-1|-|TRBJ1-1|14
CASSLRSGNTEAFF
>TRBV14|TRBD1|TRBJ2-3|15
CASRGQGASTDTQYF
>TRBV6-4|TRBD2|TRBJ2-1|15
CASSDSTSGSNEQFF
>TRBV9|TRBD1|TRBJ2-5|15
CASSGQTGAGETQYF
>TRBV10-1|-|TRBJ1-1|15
CASSESGRENTEAFF
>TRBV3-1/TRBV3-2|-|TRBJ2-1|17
CASSQYGRTQQNNEQFF
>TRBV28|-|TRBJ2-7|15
CASSLGAGGRYEQYF
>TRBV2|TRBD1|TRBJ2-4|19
CASRARTGRADLAKNIQYF
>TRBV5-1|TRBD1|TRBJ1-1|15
CASSPRTGQGTEAFF
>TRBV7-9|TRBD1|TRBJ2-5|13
CASSKTGDKTQYF
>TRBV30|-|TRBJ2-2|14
CAWRVGLYTGELFF
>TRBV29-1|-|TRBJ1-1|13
CSVLPVMNTEAFF
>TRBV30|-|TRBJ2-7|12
CAWSALDREQYF
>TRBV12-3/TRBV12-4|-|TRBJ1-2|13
CASTGSSGYGYTF
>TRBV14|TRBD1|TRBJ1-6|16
CASSQDLRTGTSPLHF
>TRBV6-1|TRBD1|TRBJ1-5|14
CASSEAGGAQPQHF
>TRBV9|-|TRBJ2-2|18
CASSVVGGGTSNTGELFF
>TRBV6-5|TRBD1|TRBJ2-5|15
CASSFDRGLRETQYF
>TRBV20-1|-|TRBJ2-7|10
CSASLGEQYF
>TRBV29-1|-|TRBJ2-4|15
CSVEALPGLKNIQYF
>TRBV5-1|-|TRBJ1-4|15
CASSLETQDNEKLFF